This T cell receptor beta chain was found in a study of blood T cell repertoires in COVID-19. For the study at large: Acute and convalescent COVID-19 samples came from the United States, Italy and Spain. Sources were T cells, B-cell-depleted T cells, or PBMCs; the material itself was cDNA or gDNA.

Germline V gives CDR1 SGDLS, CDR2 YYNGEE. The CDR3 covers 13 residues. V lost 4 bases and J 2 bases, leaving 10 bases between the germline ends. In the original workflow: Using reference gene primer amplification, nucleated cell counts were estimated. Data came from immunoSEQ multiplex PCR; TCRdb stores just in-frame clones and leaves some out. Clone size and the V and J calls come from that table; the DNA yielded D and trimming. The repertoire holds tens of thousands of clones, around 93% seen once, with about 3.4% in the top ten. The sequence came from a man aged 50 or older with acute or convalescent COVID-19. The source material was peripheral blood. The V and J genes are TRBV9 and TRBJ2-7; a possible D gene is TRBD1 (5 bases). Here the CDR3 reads CASSPDSPYEQYF. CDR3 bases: TGTGCCAGCAGCCCCGACAGCCCCTACGAGCAGTACTTC.